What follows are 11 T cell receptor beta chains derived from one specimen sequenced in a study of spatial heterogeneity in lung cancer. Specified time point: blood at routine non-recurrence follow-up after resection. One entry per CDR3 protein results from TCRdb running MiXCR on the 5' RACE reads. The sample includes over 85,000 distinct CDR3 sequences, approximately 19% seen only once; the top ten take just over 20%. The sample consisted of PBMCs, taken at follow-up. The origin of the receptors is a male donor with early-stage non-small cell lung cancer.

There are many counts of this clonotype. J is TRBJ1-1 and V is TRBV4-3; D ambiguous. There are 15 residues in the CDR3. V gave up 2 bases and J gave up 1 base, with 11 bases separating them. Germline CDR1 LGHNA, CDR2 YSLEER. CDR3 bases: TGCGCCAGCAGCCAATCCGGAAGGCAGAACACTGAAGCTTTCTTT. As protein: CASSQSGRQNTEAFF.

The CDR3 loop is CASSSEEGANTEAFF. DNA for the CDR3: TGTGCCAGCAGCAGCGAAGAGGGGGCAAACACTGAAGCTTTCTTT. The chain carries TRBV12-3 or TRBV12-4 and TRBJ1-1, with TRBD1 identical over 7 bases. V trimming: 6 bases; J trimming: 2 bases; junction bases outside the gene matches: 9. CDR3 length equals 15 residues.

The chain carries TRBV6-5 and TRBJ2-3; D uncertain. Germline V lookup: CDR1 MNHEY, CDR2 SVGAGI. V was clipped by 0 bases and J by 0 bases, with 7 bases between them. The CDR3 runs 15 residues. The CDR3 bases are TGTGCCAGCAGTTACTCGGATCCAAGCACAGATACGCAGTATTTT. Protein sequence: CASSYSDPSTDTQYF.

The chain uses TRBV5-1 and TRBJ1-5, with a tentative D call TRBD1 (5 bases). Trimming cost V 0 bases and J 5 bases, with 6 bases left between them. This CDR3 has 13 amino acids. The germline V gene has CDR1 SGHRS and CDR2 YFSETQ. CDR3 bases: TGCGCCAGCAGCTTGGGGGACCATCAGCCCCAGCATTTT. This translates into CASSLGDHQPQHF.

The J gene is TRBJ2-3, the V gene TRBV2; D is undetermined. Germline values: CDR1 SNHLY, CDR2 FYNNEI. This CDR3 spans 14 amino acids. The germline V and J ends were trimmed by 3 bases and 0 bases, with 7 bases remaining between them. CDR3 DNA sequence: TGTGCCAGCAGTGATGTAACTAGCACAGATACGCAGTATTTT. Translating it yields CASSDVTSTDTQYF.

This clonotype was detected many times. The CDR3 here is CASVRRGRGGAKDTQYF. The CDR3 DNA is TGTGCCAGCGTCAGGAGGGGTCGAGGGGGCGCGAAAGATACGCAGTATTTT. The chain is built from TRBV11-2 and TRBJ2-3, with a possible D match to TRBD1 (7 bases). The CDR3 length is 17 residues. V was shortened by 8 bases and J by 5 bases, with 26 bases between the two germline ends. Germline CDR1 and CDR2: SGHAT and FQNNGV. Variable domain in full (rest from reference TRBV11-2 and TRBJ2-3): EAGVAQSPRYKIIEKRQSVAFWCNPISGHATLYWYQQILGQGPKLLIQFQNNGVVDDSQLPKDRFSAERLKGVDSTLKIQPAKLEDSAVYLCASVRRGRGGAKDTQYFGPGTRLTVL.

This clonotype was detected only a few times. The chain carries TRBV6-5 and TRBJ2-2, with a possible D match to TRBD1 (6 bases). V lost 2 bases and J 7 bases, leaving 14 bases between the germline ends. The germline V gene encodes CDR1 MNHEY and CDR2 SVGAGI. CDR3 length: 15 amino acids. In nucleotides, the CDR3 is TGTGCCAGCAGTTACATGGGGGCGAAGAACGGGGAGCTGTTTTTT. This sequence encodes CASSYMGAKNGELFF.

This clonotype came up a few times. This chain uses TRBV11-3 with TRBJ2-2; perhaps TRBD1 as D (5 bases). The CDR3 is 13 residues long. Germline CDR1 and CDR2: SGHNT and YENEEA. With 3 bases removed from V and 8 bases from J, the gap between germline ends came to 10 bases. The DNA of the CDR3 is TGTGCCAGCAGCTTGGGGCATGGAGGGGAGCTGTTTTTT. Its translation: CASSLGHGGELFF. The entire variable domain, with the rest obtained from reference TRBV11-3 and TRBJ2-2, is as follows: EAGVVQSPRYKIIEKKQPVAFWCNPISGHNTLYWYLQNLGQGPELLIRYENEEAVDDSQLPKDRFSAERLKGVDSTLKIQPAELGDSAVYLCASSLGHGGELFFGEGSRLTVL.

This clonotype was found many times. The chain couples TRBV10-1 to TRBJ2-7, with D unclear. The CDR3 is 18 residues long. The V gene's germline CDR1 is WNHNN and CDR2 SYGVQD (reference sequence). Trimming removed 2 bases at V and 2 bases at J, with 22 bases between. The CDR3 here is CASSEGVFRRILTYEQYV. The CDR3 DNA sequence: TGCGCCAGCAGTGAGGGCGTGTTTAGAAGAATCCTTACCTACGAGCAGTACGTC.

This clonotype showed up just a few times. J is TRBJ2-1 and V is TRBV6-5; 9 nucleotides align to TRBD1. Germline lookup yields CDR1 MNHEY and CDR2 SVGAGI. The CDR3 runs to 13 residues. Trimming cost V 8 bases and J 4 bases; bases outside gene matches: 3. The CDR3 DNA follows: TGTGCCAGCGGGACAGGGTTTTACAATGAGCAGTTCTTC. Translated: CASGTGFYNEQFF.

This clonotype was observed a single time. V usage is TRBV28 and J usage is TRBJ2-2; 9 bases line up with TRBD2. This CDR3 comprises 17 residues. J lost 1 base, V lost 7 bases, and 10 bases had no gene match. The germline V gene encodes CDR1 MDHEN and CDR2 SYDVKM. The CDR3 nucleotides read TGTGCCAGCACCTCGTATAGCGGGAGCGGGAACACCGGGGAGCTGTTTTTT. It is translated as CASTSYSGSGNTGELFF.